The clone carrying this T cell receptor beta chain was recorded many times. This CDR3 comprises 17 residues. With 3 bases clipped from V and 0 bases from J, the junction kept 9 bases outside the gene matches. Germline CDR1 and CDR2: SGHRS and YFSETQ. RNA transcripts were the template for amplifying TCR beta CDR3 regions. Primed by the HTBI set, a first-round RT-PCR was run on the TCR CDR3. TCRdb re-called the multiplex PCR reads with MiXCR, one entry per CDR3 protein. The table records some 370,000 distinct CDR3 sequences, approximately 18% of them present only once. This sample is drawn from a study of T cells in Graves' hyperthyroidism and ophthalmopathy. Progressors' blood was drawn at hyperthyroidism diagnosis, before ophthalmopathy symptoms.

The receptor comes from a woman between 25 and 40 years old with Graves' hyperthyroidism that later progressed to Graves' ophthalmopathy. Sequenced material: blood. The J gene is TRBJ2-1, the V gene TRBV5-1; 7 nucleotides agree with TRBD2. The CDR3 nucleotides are TGCGCCAGCAGCTCCGGGACTACCTCCCACTCCTACAATGAGCAGTTCTTC. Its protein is CASSSGTTSHSYNEQFF. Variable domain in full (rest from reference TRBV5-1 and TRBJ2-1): KAGVTQTPRYLIKTRGQQVTLSCSPISGHRSVSWYQQTPGQGLQFLFEYFSETQRNKGNFPGRFSGRQFSNSRSEMNVSTLELGDSALYLCASSSGTTSHSYNEQFFGPGTRLTVL.